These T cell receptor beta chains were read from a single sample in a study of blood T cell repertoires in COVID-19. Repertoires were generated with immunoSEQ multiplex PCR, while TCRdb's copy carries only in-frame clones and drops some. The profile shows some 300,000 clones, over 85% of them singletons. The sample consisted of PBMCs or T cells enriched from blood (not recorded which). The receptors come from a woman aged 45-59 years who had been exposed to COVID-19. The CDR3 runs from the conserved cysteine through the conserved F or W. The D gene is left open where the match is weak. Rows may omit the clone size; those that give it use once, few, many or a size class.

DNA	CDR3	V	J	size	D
TGTGCCAGCAGTCAAACAGGGCTTACTAATGAAAAACTGTTTTTT	CASSQTGLTNEKLFF	TRBV25-1	TRBJ1-4	.	.
TGTGCCAGCAGTTTCATATCAAAGCGGAAAGAGACCCAGTACTTC	CASSFISKRKETQYF	TRBV28	TRBJ2-5	.	.
TGTGCCAGCAGCCATTCAGGGCAAGTCGAAAAACTGTTTTTT	CASSHSGQVEKLFF	TRBV3-1/TRBV3-2	TRBJ1-4	.	.
TGTGCCAGCAGCGCTTTAGCGGGGGTTAGCTCCTACGAGCAGTACTTC	CASSALAGVSSYEQYF	TRBV7-9	TRBJ2-7	.	TRBD2
TGTGCCAGCAGTCCTCCCTTAGCGGGGGGGACAGATACGCAGTATTTT	CASSPPLAGGTDTQYF	TRBV28	TRBJ2-3	.	TRBD2
TGTGCCAGCAGTCCCTCGCCCTACAGGGCTGGGGCCAACGTCCTGACTTTC	CASSPSPYRAGANVLTF	TRBV27	TRBJ2-6	.	.
TGTGCCAGCAGCTTCAGCGGACAGCCCTACAATGAGCAGTTCTTC	CASSFSGQPYNEQFF	TRBV11-1	TRBJ2-1	once	.
TGTGCCAGCAGCCTATCAGGTAGCAATCAGCCCCAGCATTTT	CASSLSGSNQPQHF	TRBV5-6	TRBJ1-5	.	.
TGTGCCATAGCAAGGGGATTCCTGCTCAGGTCTGAAGCTTTCTTT	CAIARGFLLRSEAFF	TRBV19	TRBJ1-1	.	.
TGTGCCAGCAGCTTGGAGGGACAGGGGGGCGCTGAAGCTTTCTTT	CASSLEGQGGAEAFF	TRBV7-9	TRBJ1-1	.	TRBD1
TGTGCCAGCAGCCACCATAAAAAGACAGGGAACACTGAAGCTTTCTTT	CASSHHKKTGNTEAFF	TRBV7-9	TRBJ1-1	.	.
TGTGCCAGCTCACCAGAGGTCCTGAGCTCCTACGAGCAGTACTTC	CASSPEVLSSYEQYF	TRBV18	TRBJ2-7	.	.
TGTGCCAGCAGTCCACATCCCTCAGGATCGACTAACTATGGCTACACCTTC	CASSPHPSGSTNYGYTF	TRBV28	TRBJ1-2	.	.
TGTGCCAGCAGCTGGAGCCCCAGGGGCGGAAACACTGAAGCTTTCTTT	CASSWSPRGGNTEAFF	TRBV5-5	TRBJ1-1	.	.
TGTGCCAGCAGCGTAGGGGGCGCGAACACCGGGGAGCTGTTTTTT	CASSVGGANTGELFF	TRBV9	TRBJ2-2	.	.
TGTGCCAGCAGCCAAGCGGGGGGCGGTTCCGGGGAGCTGTTTTTT	CASSQAGGGSGELFF	TRBV3-1/TRBV3-2	TRBJ2-2	.	.
TGTGCCAGTAGTCCCCGGGACTACTTCGAGCAGTACTTC	CASSPRDYFEQYF	TRBV19	TRBJ2-7	.	TRBD2
TGTGCCAGCAGCTTAGGACTAGCTAGCTCCTACGAGCAGTACTTC	CASSLGLASSYEQYF	TRBV11-2	TRBJ2-7	.	TRBD2
TGTGCCAGCAGTGTACAGGGCCCAATCTCCAACGATCCCCTCCACTTT	CASSVQGPISNDPLHF	TRBV6-1	TRBJ1-6	.	.
TGTGCCAGCAGAGTTCAGGGTTCCGGGGAGCTGTTTTTT	CASRVQGSGELFF	TRBV6-5	TRBJ2-2	.	.
TGCGCCAGCAGCTTGAATTCCAGGGGAGGGGAGACCCAGTACTTC	CASSLNSRGGETQYF	TRBV5-1	TRBJ2-5	.	.
TGTGCCAGCAGTGAATTTGGCTCTCCCCCGAATGAAAAACTGTTTTTT	CASSEFGSPPNEKLFF	TRBV6-1	TRBJ1-4	.	.
TGTGCCAGCAGTCCCCAAGGGGTCTCACCCCTCCACTTT	CASSPQGVSPLHF	TRBV27	TRBJ1-6	.	.
TGTGCCAGCTCACACCGGGACAGGCCGTACAATGAGCAGTTCTTC	CASSHRDRPYNEQFF	TRBV18	TRBJ2-1	.	TRBD1
TGTGCCAGTAGTATCGGGACAGGGGTTGACACTGAAGCTTTCTTT	CASSIGTGVDTEAFF	TRBV19	TRBJ1-1	.	TRBD1
TGTGCCAGCAGCTTAGGTCGCCCGCAGGGCCAGCCCCAGCATTTT	CASSLGRPQGQPQHF	TRBV13	TRBJ1-5	.	.
TGTGCCAGCAGTCCACGGGACAGGGCGCTCATTCAGTACTTC	CASSPRDRALIQYF	TRBV28	TRBJ2-4	.	TRBD1
TGTGCCAGCAGCTTGCATACGTCCCCCAGGGGTCTGCGCGTCGGTGGCTACACCTTC	CASSLHTSPRGLRVGGYTF	TRBV7-9	TRBJ1-2	.	.